This is a list of T cell receptor beta chains from one sample in a study of control samples from healthy donors and cancer patients. Generated by immunoSEQ multiplex PCR, the TCRdb table keeps only in-frame clones and is missing some. The table includes approximately 160,000 clones, roughly 93% detected once. The sequencing sample was made of blood. The receptors were gathered from a woman aged 60-75 years in good health. Both conserved end residues are part of each CDR3. Fields, in order: J gene, CDR3 length, D gene, V gene, CDR3 protein, CDR3 DNA. The D gene is left open where the match is weak.

J: TRBJ1-6
length: 15
D: -
V: TRBV5-5
CDR3: CASSLAREGARTLHF
DNA: TGTGCCAGCAGCTTGGCCAGGGAAGGAGCTAGGACCCTCCACTTT

J: TRBJ2-2
length: 13
D: -
V: TRBV2
CDR3: CASSEGLTGELFF
DNA: TGTGCCAGCAGTGAGGGGCTCACCGGGGAGCTGTTTTTT

J: TRBJ1-6
length: 13
D: TRBD1
V: TRBV12-3/TRBV12-4
CDR3: CASSERDRAPLDF
DNA: TGTGCCAGCAGCGAACGGGACAGGGCTCCCTTGGACTTT

J: TRBJ1-5
length: 12
D: -
V: TRBV7-9
CDR3: CASSLVGEPQHF
DNA: TGTGCCAGCAGCTTAGTGGGGGAGCCCCAGCATTTT

J: TRBJ2-7
length: 16
D: TRBD1
V: TRBV10-3
CDR3: CAISEPFGTGSYEQYF
DNA: TGTGCCATCAGTGAGCCGTTTGGGACAGGTAGCTACGAGCAGTACTTC

J: TRBJ1-1
length: 15
D: TRBD1
V: TRBV7-8
CDR3: CASSPWTGMNTEAFF
DNA: TGTGCCAGCAGCCCATGGACAGGCATGAACACTGAAGCTTTCTTT

J: TRBJ2-5
length: 17
D: TRBD2
V: TRBV7-2
CDR3: CASSRSRQSGGAETQYF
DNA: TGTGCCAGCAGCCGTTCGAGACAAAGCGGGGGGGCAGAGACCCAGTACTTC

J: TRBJ1-3
length: 15
D: -
V: TRBV5-5
CDR3: CASSPATFSGNTIYF
DNA: TGTGCCAGCAGCCCCGCGACCTTCTCAGGAAACACCATATATTTT

J: TRBJ1-5
length: 15
D: -
V: TRBV12-5
CDR3: CASGLVMGGNQPQHF
DNA: TGTGCTAGTGGTTTGGTCATGGGGGGGAATCAGCCCCAGCATTTT

J: TRBJ1-5
length: 15
D: -
V: TRBV5-6
CDR3: CASSSWDTIILPQHF
DNA: TGTGCCAGCAGCAGCTGGGACACTATTATCTTGCCCCAGCATTTT

J: TRBJ2-3
length: 12
D: -
V: TRBV19
CDR3: CASSGGPDTQYF
DNA: TGTGCCAGTAGTGGAGGGCCAGATACGCAGTATTTT

J: TRBJ2-5
length: 13
D: -
V: TRBV15
CDR3: CATSMTPRETQYF
DNA: TGTGCCACCAGCATGACTCCCCGAGAGACCCAGTACTTC

J: TRBJ1-2
length: 14
D: -
V: TRBV6-5
CDR3: CASSPRESSYGYTF
DNA: TGTGCCAGCTCTCCTCGGGAATCATCCTATGGCTACACCTTC